The next 18 T cell receptor beta chains were all read from a single sample in a study of cytomegalovirus exposure and HLA in healthy donors (dated by TCRdb to 2015 to 2018). Library construction relied on the immunoSEQ multiplex PCR assay. The multiplex PCR relied on a mix of 60 forward primers for TCR Vbeta segments and 13 reverse primers for TCR Jbeta segments. This immuneACCESS table, as held by TCRdb, lists in-frame sequences with V and J called but not all clones. Of the missing ones, under half trace to an unresolved V gene in checked studies; the others have no known cause. The sample table records about 160,000 clones; approximately 80% of these occur just once. Together, the top ten hold about 9.5% of the sample. The specimen sequenced was PBMCs. The receptors were gathered from a man aged 18 to 35 in good health and CMV-seropositive.

The chain couples TRBV5-1 to TRBJ2-3; 7 bases are shared with TRBD1. CDR1 and CDR2 (germline): SGHRS, YFSETQ. V dropped 4 bases and J dropped 2; count of bases not matched to a gene: 4. This CDR3 has 14 residues. CDR3 sequence (DNA): TGCGCCAGCAGCCCCGGACAGGACACAGATACGCAGTATTTT. This sequence encodes CASSPGQDTDTQYF. The full variable domain, with the rest looked up from reference TRBV5-1 and TRBJ2-3, is KAGVTQTPRYLIKTRGQQVTLSCSPISGHRSVSWYQQTPGQGLQFLFEYFSETQRNKGNFPGRFSGRQFSNSRSEMNVSTLELGDSALYLCASSPGQDTDTQYFGPGTRLTVL.

This clone was detected once. The chain links TRBV7-9 to TRBJ2-5; 8 bases fit TRBD2. The CDR3 covers 15 residues. V shed 1 base and J 4 bases; nucleotides not matched to a gene: 5. Germline loops: CDR1 SEHNR, CDR2 FQNEAQ (reference sequence). CDR3 amino acids: CASSLEGLAGETQYF. In nucleotides, the CDR3 is TGTGCCAGCAGCTTAGAGGGGCTAGCGGGAGAGACCCAGTACTTC.

The chain recombines TRBV2 with TRBJ2-5; a possible D gene is TRBD1 (7 bases). The germline CDR1 and CDR2 sequences are SNHLY and FYNNEI. This CDR3 has 14 amino acids. V was pared by 7 bases and J by 1 base, with 13 bases between. The CDR3 reads CASNTQGGQETQYF. CDR3 sequence (DNA): TGTGCCAGCAACACTCAGGGGGGCCAAGAGACCCAGTACTTC. Based on the CDR3 plus reference TRBV2 and TRBJ2-5, the full variable domain is EPEVTQTPSHQVTQMGQEVILRCVPISNHLYFYWYRQILGQKVEFLVSFYNNEISEKSEIFDDQFSVERPDGSNFTLKIRSTKLEDSAMYFCASNTQGGQETQYFGPGTRLLVL.

The CDR3 protein is CASSLSAGQTDTQYF. The DNA of the CDR3 is TGTGCCAGCAGCTTGTCTGCGGGACAGACAGATACGCAGTATTTT. V and J are TRBV5-4 and TRBJ2-3, with D perhaps TRBD1 (7 bases). CDR1 and CDR2 (germline): SGHNT, YYREEE (reference sequence). The CDR3 consists of 15 residues. V lost 1 base and J 3 bases, leaving 12 bases between the germline ends.

For this clone: This sample also contains other DNA sequences that code for the same CDR3. The chain carries TRBV15 and TRBJ1-5; tentative D call: TRBD1 (5 bases). Germline CDR1 is LNHNV and CDR2 is YYDKDF (reference sequence). The CDR3 runs to 14 residues. Trimming left V 0 bases short and J 4 bases short, with 7 bases between. The CDR3 DNA reads TGTGCCACCAGCAGAGATGCAGGGAATCAGCCCCAGCATTTT. Translated: CATSRDAGNQPQHF.

This chain links TRBV19 with TRBJ2-1; 11 positions agree with TRBD2. The CDR3 has 15 residues. Trimming removed 5 bases from V and 7 bases from J; junction bases left unmatched: 7. Germline V CDR1 and CDR2: LNHDA, SQIVND (reference sequence). CDR3 residues: CASSWTSGLINEQFF. The CDR3 DNA follows: TGTGCCAGTAGTTGGACTAGCGGGCTTATAAATGAGCAGTTCTTC.

This chain links TRBV25-1 with TRBJ1-1; possibly TRBD1 for D (5 bases). V dropped 8 bases and J dropped 3 bases, with 19 bases sitting between them. Germline lookup yields CDR1 MGHDK and CDR2 SYGVNS. The CDR3 contains 15 residues. The CDR3 nucleotides are TGTGCCAGCTGGGGGGGGAACCAGCGGTACACTGAAGCTTTCTTT. Protein product: CASWGGNQRYTEAFF. Variable domain in full (rest from reference TRBV25-1 and TRBJ1-1): EADIYQTPRYLVIGTGKKITLECSQTMGHDKMYWYQQDPGMELHLIHYSYGVNSTEKGDLSSESTVSRIRTEHFPLTLESARPSHTSQYLCASWGGNQRYTEAFFGQGTRLTVV.

J is TRBJ1-2 and V is TRBV27; 7 positions match TRBD1. Germline CDR1 MNHEY, CDR2 SMNVEV (reference sequence). CDR3 length equals 15 residues. V lost 2 bases and J lost 7; bases outside the gene matches: 10. CDR3 DNA sequence: TGTGCCAGCAGTTTAGGAGGACAGGAAGTTGGTGGCTACACCTTC. As protein: CASSLGGQEVGGYTF.

The chain carries TRBV19 and TRBJ1-2, with D unresolved. V was cut by 5 bases and J by 3 bases, with 16 bases left in between. This CDR3 region has 15 residues. The germline V gene has CDR1 LNHDA and CDR2 SQIVND (reference sequence). Here the CDR3 reads CASSSPGEGDYGYTF. In nucleotides, the CDR3 is TGTGCCAGTAGTTCCCCCGGGGAGGGCGACTATGGCTACACCTTC.

The V gene is TRBV5-1, the J gene TRBJ1-1; D is ambiguous. Trimming took 2 bases from V and 1 from J, leaving 9 bases between them. CDR3 size: 14 residues. Germline CDR1 SGHRS, CDR2 YFSETQ. The CDR3 loop reads CASSFNTENTEAFF. CDR3 bases: TGCGCCAGCAGCTTCAACACAGAGAACACTGAAGCTTTCTTT.

V usage is TRBV5-1 and J usage is TRBJ2-7, with 7 nucleotides matching TRBD1. CDR3 size: 14 residues. With 3 bases clipped from V and 4 bases from J, the junction kept 7 bases outside the gene matches. The V gene's germline CDR1 is SGHRS and CDR2 YFSETQ. The CDR3 DNA reads TGCGCCAGCAGCTCTGAGACAGGGTCGTACGAGCAGTACTTC. It specifies CASSSETGSYEQYF.

About this clone itself: Other DNA sequences within the sample encode an identical CDR3. The gene calls are TRBV7-2 and TRBJ2-7, with 12 bases that match TRBD1. The junction had 5 bases not matched to a gene; V was cut back by 3 bases and J by 5 bases. This CDR3 contains 15 residues. Germline CDR1 and CDR2: SGHTA and FQGNSA. The CDR3 DNA sequence: TGTGCCAGCAGCTTTGTGGGGACAGGGGGCAACGAGCAGTACTTC. Encoded protein: CASSFVGTGGNEQYF.

The gene calls are TRBV6-5 and TRBJ1-4, with D possibly matching TRBD1 (5 bases). In germline, CDR1 is MNHEY, CDR2 SVGAGI. Trimming shortened V by 2 bases and J by 8 bases, and 9 bases separated the two germline ends. The CDR3 is made up of 13 amino acids. CDR3: CASSYLRGEKLFF. The DNA of the CDR3 is TGTGCCAGCAGTTACCTCCGGGGGGAAAAACTGTTTTTT.

J is TRBJ2-2 and V is TRBV6-1; the D is unclear. This CDR3 is 14 amino acids long. Trimming shortened V by 8 bases and J by 3 bases, and 13 bases separated the two germline ends. Germline values: CDR1 MNHNS, CDR2 SASEGT. Here the CDR3 reads CASVPPEDTGELFF. CDR3 nucleotide sequence: TGTGCCAGCGTTCCCCCAGAGGACACCGGGGAGCTGTTTTTT.

This chain connects TRBV6-1 to TRBJ2-7; D is uncertain. The CDR3 runs 12 residues. V was pared by 6 bases and J by 5 bases, with 11 bases between. Germline V gene lookup returns CDR1 MNHNS and CDR2 SASEGT. In nucleotides, the CDR3 is TGTGCCAGCAGGGGTTATCAGGACGAGCAGTACTTC. It is translated as CASRGYQDEQYF.

This rearrangement joins TRBV2 to TRBJ2-2; D gene uncertain. Germline V gene sequence: CDR1 SNHLY, CDR2 FYNNEI. V lost 6 bases, J lost 1 base, and 15 bases lay in between. This CDR3 spans 16 amino acids. The DNA of the CDR3 is TGTGCCAGCAGCCTTGACACCATTCAGAACACCGGGGAGCTGTTTTTT. Residues: CASSLDTIQNTGELFF.

The chain carries TRBV7-2 and TRBJ2-5; perhaps TRBD2 as D (7 bases). Germline CDR1 SGHTA, CDR2 FQGNSA. CDR3 length: 15 amino acids. The germline V and J ends were trimmed by 5 bases and 4 bases, with 17 bases remaining between them. This CDR3 is CASSPSGGGGETQYF. The DNA for the CDR3 is TGTGCCAGCAGCCCTAGCGGAGGGGGTGGAGAGACCCAGTACTTC.

The CDR3 region is CASRRQGATQGEAFF. CDR3 nucleotides: TGTGCCAGCAGGCGTCAGGGGGCCACCCAGGGTGAAGCTTTCTTT. The chain employs TRBV11-1 and TRBJ1-1; 8 nucleotides agree with TRBD1. The CDR3 runs 15 residues. V was pared by 6 bases and J by 7 bases, with 13 bases of the junction left unmatched. Germline V gene sequence: CDR1 SGHAT, CDR2 FQDESV (reference sequence).